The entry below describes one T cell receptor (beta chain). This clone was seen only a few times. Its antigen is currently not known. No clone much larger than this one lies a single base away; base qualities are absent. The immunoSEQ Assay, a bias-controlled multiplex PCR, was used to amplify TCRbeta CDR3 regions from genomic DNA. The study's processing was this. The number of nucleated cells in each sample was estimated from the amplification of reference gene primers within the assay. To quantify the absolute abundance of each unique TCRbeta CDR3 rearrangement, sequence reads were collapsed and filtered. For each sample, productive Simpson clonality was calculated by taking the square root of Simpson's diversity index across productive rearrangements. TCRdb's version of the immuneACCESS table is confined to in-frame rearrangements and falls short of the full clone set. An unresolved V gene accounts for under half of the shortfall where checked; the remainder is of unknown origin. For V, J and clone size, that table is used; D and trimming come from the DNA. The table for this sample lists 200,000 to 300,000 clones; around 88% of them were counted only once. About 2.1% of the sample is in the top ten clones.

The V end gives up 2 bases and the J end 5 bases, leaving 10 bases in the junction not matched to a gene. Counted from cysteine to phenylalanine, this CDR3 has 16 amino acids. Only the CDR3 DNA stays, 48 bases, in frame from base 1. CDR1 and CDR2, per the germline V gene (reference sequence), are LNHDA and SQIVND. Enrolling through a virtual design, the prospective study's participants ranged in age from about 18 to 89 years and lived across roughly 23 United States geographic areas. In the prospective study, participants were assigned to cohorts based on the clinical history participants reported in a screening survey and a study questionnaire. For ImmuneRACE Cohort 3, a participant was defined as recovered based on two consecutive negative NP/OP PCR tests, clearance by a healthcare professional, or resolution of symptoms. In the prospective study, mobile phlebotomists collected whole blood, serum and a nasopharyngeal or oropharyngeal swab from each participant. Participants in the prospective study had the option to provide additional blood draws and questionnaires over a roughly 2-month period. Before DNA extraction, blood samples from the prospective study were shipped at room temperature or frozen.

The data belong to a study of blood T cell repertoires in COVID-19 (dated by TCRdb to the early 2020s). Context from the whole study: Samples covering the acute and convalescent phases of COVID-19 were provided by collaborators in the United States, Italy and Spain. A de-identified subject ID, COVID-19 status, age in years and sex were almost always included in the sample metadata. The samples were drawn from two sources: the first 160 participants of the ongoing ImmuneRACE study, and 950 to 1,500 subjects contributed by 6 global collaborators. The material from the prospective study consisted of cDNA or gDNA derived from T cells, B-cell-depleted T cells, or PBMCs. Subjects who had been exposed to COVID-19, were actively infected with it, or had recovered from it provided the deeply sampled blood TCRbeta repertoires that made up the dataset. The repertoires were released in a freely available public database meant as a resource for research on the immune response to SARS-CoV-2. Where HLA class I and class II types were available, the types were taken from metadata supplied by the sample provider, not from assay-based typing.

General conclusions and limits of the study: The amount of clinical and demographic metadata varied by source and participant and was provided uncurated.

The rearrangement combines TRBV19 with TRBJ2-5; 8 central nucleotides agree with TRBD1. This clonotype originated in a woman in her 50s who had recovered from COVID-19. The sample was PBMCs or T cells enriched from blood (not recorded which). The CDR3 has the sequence CASSIQGAGQWETQYF. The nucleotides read TGTGCCAGTAGTATACAGGGGGCCGGTCAATGGGAGACCCAGTACTTC.